One sample yielded the 12 T cell receptor beta chains listed below, sequenced in a study of T cells in Graves' hyperthyroidism and ophthalmopathy. Using RNA transcripts as the source, TCR beta CDR3 regions were amplified. The TCR CDR3 first-round RT-PCR relied on the HTBI primer set. TCRdb passed the multiplex PCR reads through MiXCR, listing each CDR3 protein once. The sample contains around 360,000 distinct CDR3 sequences, roughly 15% of which appear only once. The source material was blood. All receptors come from a woman between 55 and 75 years old with Graves' ophthalmopathy.

This clonotype was counted ten times or more. In DNA form, the CDR3 reads TGCGCCAGCAGCTTTGTCGGGAGCTCCTACGAGCAGTACTTC. It codes for CASSFVGSSYEQYF. The chain has TRBV5-1 and TRBJ2-7; a weak D match, TRBD2 (6 bases). CDR3 length: 14 residues. Germline CDR1 SGHRS, CDR2 YFSETQ. Trimming took 2 bases from V and 0 from J, leaving 9 bases between them.

V and J are TRBV19 and TRBJ2-2; possible D gene TRBD2, 6 bases. Germline assignment: CDR1 LNHDA and CDR2 SQIVND (reference sequence). The V end was cut by 6 bases, the J end by 1 base, with 15 bases between. CDR3 size: 16 residues. CDR3 sequence reads: CASRQPGGENTGELFF. The CDR3 nucleotides are TGTGCCAGTAGACAACCCGGAGGGGAGAACACCGGGGAGCTGTTTTTT.

This clonotype was observed many times. The chain combines TRBV28 with TRBJ2-3; 7 bases agree with TRBD2. The CDR3 sequence is 16 residues long. V was clipped by 2 bases and J by 6 bases; unmatched bases: 11. Germline assignment: CDR1 MDHEN and CDR2 SYDVKM. CDR3 residues: CASSLMGGRTTDTQYF. CDR3 DNA: TGTGCCAGCAGTTTAATGGGCGGGAGAACAACCGATACGCAGTATTTT.

V is TRBV29-1 and J is TRBJ2-2, with no clear D. Trimming took 6 bases from V and 3 from J, leaving 11 bases between them. The CDR3 consists of 13 residues. The germline CDR1 and CDR2 sequences are SQVTM and ANQGSEA. CDR3 amino acids: CSVLVGDTGELFF. CDR3 nucleotide sequence: TGCAGCGTCCTAGTTGGGGACACCGGGGAGCTGTTTTTT.

A word on this clonotype: In this CDR3 the conserved last residue, phenylalanine or tryptophan, is missing, so a read error is likely. The chain carries TRBV20-1 and TRBJ1-1; TRBD1 might be the D (5 bases). Trimming cost V 8 bases and J 0 bases, with 13 bases left between them. This CDR3 is built from 13 residues. Germline V lookup: CDR1 DFQATT, CDR2 SNEGSKA (reference sequence). CDR3 protein: CSTRWGVNTEAFS. The CDR3 region has the DNA TGCAGTACAAGGTGGGGGGTGAACACTGAAGCTTTCTCT.

Many counts were recorded for this clonotype. The CDR3: CASSFGPVDQPQHF. DNA of the CDR3: TGTGCCAGCAGTTTTGGGCCTGTTGATCAGCCCCAGCATTTT. This chain uses TRBV27 with TRBJ1-5; D call uncertain. V lost 3 bases to trimming and J lost 5 bases, with 11 bases between them. Germline-derived CDR1 and CDR2 are MNHEY and SMNVEV (reference sequence). The CDR3 is made up of 14 amino acids.

This clonotype showed up many times. The CDR3 loop reads CASTSLAGDTHNEQFF. In nucleotides, the CDR3 is TGTGCCAGCACCTCCTTAGCGGGAGATACACACAATGAGCAGTTCTTC. The chain carries TRBV28 and TRBJ2-1, with TRBD2 identical over 9 bases. This CDR3 contains 16 residues. J gave up 5 bases and V 7 bases, and 12 bases lay outside the gene matches. The V gene's germline CDR1 is MDHEN and CDR2 SYDVKM.

A remark on this clonotype: A single base separates this from a much larger clone, so it may be a read error. The CDR3: CSAEGGAGETQFF. Written as DNA, the CDR3 is TGCAGTGCTGAAGGGGGGGCTGGAGAGACCCAGTTCTTC. The chain is built from TRBV20-1 and TRBJ2-5; tentatively, D is TRBD2 (7 bases). The J call may be wrong; the DNA end is better matched by TRBJ2-1. CDR1 is DFQATT, CDR2 SNEGSKA, per germline (reference sequence). This CDR3 region has 13 residues.

This rearrangement joins TRBV6-1 to TRBJ2-3; a possible D gene is TRBD2 (5 bases). V dropped 6 bases and J dropped 3 bases, with 13 bases sitting between them. The CDR3 is 14 amino acids. Germline V gene sequence: CDR1 MNHNS, CDR2 SASEGT. The DNA for the CDR3 is TGTGCCAGCAGCCGCGCCGGACTTACAGATACGCAGTATTTT. Translating gives CASSRAGLTDTQYF.

In its sample, this clonotype was seen many times. The V gene is TRBV24-1, the J gene TRBJ2-1; TRBD2 matches 9 bases. CDR3 length equals 15 residues. The V gene's germline CDR1 is KGHDR and CDR2 SFDVKD. With 4 bases clipped from V and 5 bases from J, the junction kept 5 bases outside the gene matches. The CDR3 DNA reads TGTGCCACCAGTGAAATAGCGGGAGCGAACAATGAGCAGTTCTTC. Amino acids: CATSEIAGANNEQFF.

This clonotype was counted many times. This sequence joins TRBV20-1 and TRBJ1-1; no reliable D call. In germline, CDR1 is DFQATT, CDR2 SNEGSKA (reference sequence). Trimming cost V 6 bases and J 0 bases, with 17 bases left between them. The CDR3 runs 15 residues. In DNA form, the CDR3 reads TGCAGTGCCCCGACCGGCGCGCAGGTGAACACTGAAGCTTTCTTT. Translating gives CSAPTGAQVNTEAFF.

V and J are TRBV7-9 and TRBJ2-1; D is ambiguous. V lost 6 bases, J lost 5 bases, and 5 bases lay in between. The length of the CDR3 is 11 residues. CDR1 is SEHNR, CDR2 FQNEAQ, per germline (reference sequence). In DNA form, the CDR3 reads TGTGCCAGCAGTAGGCACAATGAGCAGTTCTTC. Protein product: CASSRHNEQFF. Full variable domain (outside the CDR3, taken from reference TRBV7-9 and TRBJ2-1): DTGVSQNPRHKITKRGQNVTFRCDPISEHNRLYWYRQTLGQGPEFLTYFQNEAQLEKSRLLSDRFSAERPKGSFSTLEIQRTEQGDSAMYLCASSRHNEQFFGPGTRLTVL.